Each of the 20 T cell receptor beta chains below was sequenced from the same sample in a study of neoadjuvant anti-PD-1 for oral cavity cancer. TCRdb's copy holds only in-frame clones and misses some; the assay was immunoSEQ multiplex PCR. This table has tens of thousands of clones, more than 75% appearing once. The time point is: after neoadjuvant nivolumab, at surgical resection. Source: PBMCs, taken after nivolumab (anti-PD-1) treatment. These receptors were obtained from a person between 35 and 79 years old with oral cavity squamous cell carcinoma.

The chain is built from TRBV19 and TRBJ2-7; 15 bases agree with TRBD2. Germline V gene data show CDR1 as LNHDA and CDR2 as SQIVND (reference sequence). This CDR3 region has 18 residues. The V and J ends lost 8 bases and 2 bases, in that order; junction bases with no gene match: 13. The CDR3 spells CASSAGTSGRIPPYEQYF. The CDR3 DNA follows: TGTGCCAGTTCGGCCGGGACTAGCGGGAGGATCCCCCCCTACGAGCAGTACTTC.

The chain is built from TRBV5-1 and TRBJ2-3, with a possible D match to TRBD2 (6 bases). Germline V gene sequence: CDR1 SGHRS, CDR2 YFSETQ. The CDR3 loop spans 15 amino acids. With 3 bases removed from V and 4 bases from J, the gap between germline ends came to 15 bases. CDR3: CASSSSGVRADTQYF. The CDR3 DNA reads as TGCGCCAGCAGCTCCTCGGGAGTTCGGGCAGATACGCAGTATTTT.

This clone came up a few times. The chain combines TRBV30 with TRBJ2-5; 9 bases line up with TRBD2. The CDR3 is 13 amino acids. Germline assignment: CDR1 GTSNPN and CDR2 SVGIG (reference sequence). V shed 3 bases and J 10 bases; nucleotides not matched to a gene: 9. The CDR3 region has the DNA TGTGCCTGGAGGTACGGGGGTAGCGGGGGCCAGTACTTC. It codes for CAWRYGGSGGQYF.

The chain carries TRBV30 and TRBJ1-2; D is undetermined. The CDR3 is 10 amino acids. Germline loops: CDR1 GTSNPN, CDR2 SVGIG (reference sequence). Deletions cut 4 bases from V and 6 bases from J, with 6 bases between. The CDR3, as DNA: TGTGCCTGGATGAGGGATGGCTACACCTTC. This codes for CAWMRDGYTF. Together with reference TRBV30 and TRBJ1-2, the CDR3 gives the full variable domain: SQTIHQWPATLVQPVGSPLSLECTVEGTSNPNLYWYRQAAGRGLQLLFYSVGIGQISSEVPQNLSASRPQDRQFILSSKKLLLSDSGFYLCAWMRDGYTFGSGTRLTVV.

The CDR3 DNA is TGTGCCAGTAGTAGCAGACAGGGTACAGATACGCAGTATTTT. Translation gives CASSSRQGTDTQYF. V usage is TRBV19 and J usage is TRBJ2-3; the match to TRBD1 covers 7 bases. Germline CDR1 LNHDA, CDR2 SQIVND (reference sequence). Trimming took 4 bases from V and 3 from J; bases not matched to a gene: 4. This CDR3 has 14 residues.

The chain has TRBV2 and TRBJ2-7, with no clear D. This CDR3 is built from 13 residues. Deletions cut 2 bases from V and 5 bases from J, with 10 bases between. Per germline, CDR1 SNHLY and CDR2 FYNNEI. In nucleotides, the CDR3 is TGTGCCAGCAGTGAAAAACTAACCGACGAGCAGTACTTC. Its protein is CASSEKLTDEQYF.

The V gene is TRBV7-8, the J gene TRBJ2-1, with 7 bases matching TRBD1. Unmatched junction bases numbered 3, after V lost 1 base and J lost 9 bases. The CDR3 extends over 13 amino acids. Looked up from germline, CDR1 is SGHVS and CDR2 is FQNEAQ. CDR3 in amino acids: CASSLGQGTEQFF. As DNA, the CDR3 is TGTGCCAGCAGCTTAGGACAGGGCACTGAGCAGTTCTTC.

The CDR3 spells CASSIATGHKNTEAFF. The CDR3 DNA is TGTGCCAGTAGTATTGCCACGGGACACAAGAACACTGAAGCTTTCTTT. The genes are TRBV19 and TRBJ1-1; weak D call: TRBD1 (6 bases). Looked up from germline, CDR1 is LNHDA and CDR2 is SQIVND (reference sequence). V gave up 3 bases and J gave up 1 base, with 15 bases separating them. This CDR3 is built from 16 residues.

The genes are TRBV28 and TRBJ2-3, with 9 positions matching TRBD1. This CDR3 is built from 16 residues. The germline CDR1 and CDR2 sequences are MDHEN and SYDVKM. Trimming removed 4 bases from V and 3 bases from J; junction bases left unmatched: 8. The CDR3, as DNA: TGTGCCAGCAGTTCGACAGGGGGGTCTCTAACAGATACGCAGTATTTT. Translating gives CASSSTGGSLTDTQYF.

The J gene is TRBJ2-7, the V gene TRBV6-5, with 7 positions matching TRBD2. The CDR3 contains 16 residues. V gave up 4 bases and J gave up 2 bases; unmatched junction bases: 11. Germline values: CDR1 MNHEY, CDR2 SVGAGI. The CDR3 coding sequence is TGTGCCAGCAGTTCCAAAGCAGCGGGAAGCACCTACGAGCAGTACTTC. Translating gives CASSSKAAGSTYEQYF.

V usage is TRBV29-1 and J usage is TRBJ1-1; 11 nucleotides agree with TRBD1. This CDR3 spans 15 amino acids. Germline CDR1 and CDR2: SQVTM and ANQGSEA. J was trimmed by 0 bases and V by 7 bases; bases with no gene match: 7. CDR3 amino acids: CSAHGQGAVNTEAFF. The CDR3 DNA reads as TGCAGCGCCCACGGACAGGGGGCAGTGAACACTGAAGCTTTCTTT. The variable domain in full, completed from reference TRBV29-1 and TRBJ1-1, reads SAVISQKPSRDICQRGTSLTIQCQVDSQVTMMFWYRQQPGQSLTLIATANQGSEATYESGFVIDKFPISRPNLTFSTLTVSNMSPEDSSIYLCSAHGQGAVNTEAFFGQGTRLTVV.

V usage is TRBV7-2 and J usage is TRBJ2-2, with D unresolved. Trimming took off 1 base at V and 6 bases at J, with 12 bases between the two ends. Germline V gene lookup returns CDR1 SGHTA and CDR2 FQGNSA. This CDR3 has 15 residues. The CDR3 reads CASSLESAGAGELFF. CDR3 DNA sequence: TGTGCCAGCAGCTTAGAGTCTGCTGGGGCCGGGGAGCTGTTTTTT.

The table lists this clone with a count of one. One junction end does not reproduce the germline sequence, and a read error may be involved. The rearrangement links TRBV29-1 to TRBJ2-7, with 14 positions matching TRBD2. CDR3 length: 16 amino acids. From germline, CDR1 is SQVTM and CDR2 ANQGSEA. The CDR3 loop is CSVEGTSGSGTYEQYF. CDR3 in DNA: TGCAGCGTCGAAGGGACTAGCGGGAGTGGCACCTACGAGCAGTACTTC.

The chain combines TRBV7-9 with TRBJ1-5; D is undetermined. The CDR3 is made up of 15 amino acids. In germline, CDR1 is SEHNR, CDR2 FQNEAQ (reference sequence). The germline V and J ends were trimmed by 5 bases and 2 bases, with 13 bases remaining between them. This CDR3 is CASSPQFDRNQPQHF. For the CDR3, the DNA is TGTGCCAGCAGCCCGCAGTTTGATCGCAATCAGCCCCAGCATTTT.

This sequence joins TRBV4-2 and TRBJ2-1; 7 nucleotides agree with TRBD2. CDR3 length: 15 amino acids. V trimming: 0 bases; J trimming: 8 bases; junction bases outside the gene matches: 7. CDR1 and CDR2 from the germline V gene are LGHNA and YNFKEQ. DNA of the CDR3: TGTGCCAGCAGCCAAGAGGGGGGGAACTGGGATGAGCAGTTCTTC. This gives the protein CASSQEGGNWDEQFF.

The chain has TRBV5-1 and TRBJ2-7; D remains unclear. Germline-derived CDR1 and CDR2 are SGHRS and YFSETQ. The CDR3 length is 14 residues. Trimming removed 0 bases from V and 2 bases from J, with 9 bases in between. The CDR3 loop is CASSLVGYTYEQYF. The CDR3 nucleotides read TGCGCCAGCAGCTTGGTCGGGTACACCTACGAGCAGTACTTC.

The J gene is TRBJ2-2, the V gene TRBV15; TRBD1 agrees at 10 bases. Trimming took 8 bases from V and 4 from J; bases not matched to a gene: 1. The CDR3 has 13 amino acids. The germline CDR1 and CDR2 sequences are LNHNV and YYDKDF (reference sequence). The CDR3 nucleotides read TGTGCCACCCGGGACAGGGGCACCGGGGAGCTGTTTTTT. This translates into CATRDRGTGELFF. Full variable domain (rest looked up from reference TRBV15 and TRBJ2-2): DAMVIQNPRYQVTQFGKPVTLSCSQTLNHNVMYWYQQKSSQAPKLLFHYYDKDFNNEADTPDNFQSRRPNTSFCFLDIRSPGLGDTAMYLCATRDRGTGELFFGEGSRLTVL.

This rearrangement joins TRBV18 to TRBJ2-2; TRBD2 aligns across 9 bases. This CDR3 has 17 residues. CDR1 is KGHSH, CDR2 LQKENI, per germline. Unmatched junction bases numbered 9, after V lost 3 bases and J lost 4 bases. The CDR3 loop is CASSPTSGPEATGELFF. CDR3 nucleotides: TGTGCCAGCTCACCGACTAGCGGCCCAGAGGCCACCGGGGAGCTGTTTTTT.

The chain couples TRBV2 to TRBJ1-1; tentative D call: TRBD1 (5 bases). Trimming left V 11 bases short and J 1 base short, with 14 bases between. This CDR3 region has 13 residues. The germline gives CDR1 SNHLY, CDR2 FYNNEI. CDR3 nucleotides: TGTGCCGGCCGGGGCCAGGCGAACACTGAAGCTTTCTTT. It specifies CAGRGQANTEAFF.

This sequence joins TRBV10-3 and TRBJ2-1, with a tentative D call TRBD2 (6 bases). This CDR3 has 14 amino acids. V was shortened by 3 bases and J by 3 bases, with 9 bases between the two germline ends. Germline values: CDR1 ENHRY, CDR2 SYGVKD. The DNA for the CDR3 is TGTGCCATCAGTGATAAGACTAGCTACAATGAGCAGTTCTTC. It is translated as CAISDKTSYNEQFF.